Given below is one T cell receptor beta chain in context. The target antigen is unknown. Only in-frame clones appear in the TCRdb table, and some are missing; sequencing was by immunoSEQ multiplex PCR. The sample yields roughly 700,000 clones, less than 95% seen once. The data originate from a study of shared clonotypes between healthy human individuals. The wider study: Each donor's CD8 memory used one plate, CD8 naive two, each CD4 subset three.

The CDR3 extends over 11 amino acids. Germline V gives CDR1 SGHTA, CDR2 FQGNSA. With 5 bases removed from V and 6 bases from J, the gap between germline ends came to 8 bases. Broader study findings: Lower generation probabilities were found for non-shared clonotypes than for those shared by all four donors.

This chain uses TRBV7-2 with TRBJ2-7; D is ambiguous. Sequenced input: memory CD8+ T cells from PBMCs. Subset specified: CD45RO+ cells pooled with CCR7-negative TemRA cells. The sequence derives from a man in his late teens or twenties in good health. Some clones in this sample may be carry-over from other donors' samples. The CDR3 DNA is TGTGCCAGCAGCAACGGACCCGAGCAGTACTTC. Translation: CASSNGPEQYF. The variable domain in full, with the rest retrieved from reference TRBV7-2 and TRBJ2-7, is GAGVSQSPSNKVTEKGKDVELRCDPISGHTALYWYRQSLGQGLEFLIYFQGNSAPDKSGLPSDRFSAERTGGSVSTLTIQRTQQEDSAVYLCASSNGPEQYFGPGTRLTVT.